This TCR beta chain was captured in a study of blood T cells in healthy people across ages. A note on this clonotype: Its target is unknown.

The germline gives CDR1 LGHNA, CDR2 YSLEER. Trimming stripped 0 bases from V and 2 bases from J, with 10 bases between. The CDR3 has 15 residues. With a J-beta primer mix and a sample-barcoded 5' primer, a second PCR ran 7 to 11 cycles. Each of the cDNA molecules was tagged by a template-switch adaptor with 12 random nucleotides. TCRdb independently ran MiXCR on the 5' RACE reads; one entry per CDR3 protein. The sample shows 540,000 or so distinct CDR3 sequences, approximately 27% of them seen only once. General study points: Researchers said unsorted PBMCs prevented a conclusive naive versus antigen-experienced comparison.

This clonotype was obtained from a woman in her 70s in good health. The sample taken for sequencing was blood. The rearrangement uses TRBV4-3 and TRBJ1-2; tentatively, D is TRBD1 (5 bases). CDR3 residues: CASSQEGRPNYGYTF. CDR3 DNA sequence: TGCGCCAGCAGCCAAGAGGGGCGTCCCAACTATGGCTACACCTTC.